The clone carrying this T cell receptor beta chain was found a few times. Its antigen is not identified. Authors of the study amplified TCR beta CDR3 regions from RNA transcripts. First-round RT-PCR targeting the TCR CDR3 was performed with the HTBI primer set. TCRdb itself ran the multiplex PCR reads through MiXCR, one entry per CDR3 protein. The sample consists of about 400,000 distinct CDR3 sequences, under 15% of them appearing once. This sample stems from a study of T cells in Graves' hyperthyroidism and ophthalmopathy. Points from the study as a whole: The majority of expanded thyroid clonotypes above 0.001 also appeared in blood.

CDR3 length equals 13 residues. Trimming left V 6 bases short and J 2 bases short, with 14 bases between. In germline, CDR1 is SQVTM, CDR2 ANQGSEA. The clonotype comes from a woman between 25 and 40 years old with Graves' hyperthyroidism. The sample comprised blood. The genes are TRBV29-1 and TRBJ2-7; maybe TRBD2 (6 bases). The CDR3 bases are TGCAGCGTGGGCGGGATTCACGCCTACGAGCAGTACTTC. It is translated as CSVGGIHAYEQYF.